This T cell receptor beta chain came from a study of T cell responses to AZD1222 COVID-19 vaccine. V was shortened by 6 bases and J by 1 base, with 10 bases between the two germline ends. This CDR3 has 13 amino acids. Germline V CDR1 and CDR2: SGHDT, YYEEEE. Profiling relied on immunoSEQ multiplex PCR, and the TCRdb table lists in-frame clones only, not all of them. There are roughly 120,000 clones in the sample; 88% occur only once, and less than 4% lies in the top ten. Sequences were derived from peripheral blood, sampled 28 days after the second AZD1222 dose. The chain employs TRBV5-6 and TRBJ1-1, with D uncertain. The source is an adult who received the AZD1222 COVID-19 vaccine. The chain's CDR3 is CASKPGRNTEAFF. The CDR3 DNA is TGTGCCAGCAAGCCTGGGCGGAACACTGAAGCTTTCTTT.